This T cell receptor (beta chain) was recorded in a study of siplizumab effects on memory and regulatory T cells. Whole-study findings and limits: A significant reduction in alloreactive sequences traceable to unstimulated CD4+ memory cells was produced by siplizumab.

Of note for this clone: Its target is not known.

Assaying covered roughly 92,000 TCR templates per sample. Sequencing was performed with immunoSEQ multiplex PCR; in TCRdb, only in-frame clones are kept and a portion is missing. Here the sample spans 85,000 to 130,000 clones, about 90% being singletons. Germline V CDR1 and CDR2: MDHEN, SYDVKM. CDR3 length: 15 residues. V was trimmed by 7 bases and J by 6 bases, leaving 19 bases between them. Sequenced: CD4+ T cells sorted from blood. The chain couples TRBV28 to TRBJ1-5, with D possibly matching TRBD1 (6 bases). The source of this sequence is a human donor in good health. Some clones in this sample may be carry-over from other donors' samples. CDR3 in amino acids: CASNSGGASGQPQHF. The CDR3 region has the DNA TGTGCCAGCAACTCCGGGGGCGCGTCAGGTCAGCCCCAGCATTTT.